The source of this T cell receptor beta chain is a study of T cell responses to AZD1222 COVID-19 vaccine. The table came from immunoSEQ multiplex PCR; TCRdb's copy has only in-frame clones and leaves some out. The sample has 130,000 to 150,000 clones, around 92% seen once. V lost 2 bases and J 9 bases, leaving 10 bases between the germline ends. The CDR3 runs to 13 residues. In germline, CDR1 is SEHNR, CDR2 FQNEAQ (reference sequence). Sequences were derived from peripheral blood, sampled on day 0 of AZD1222 vaccination. The clonotype was recovered from an adult in good health. The J gene is TRBJ2-2, the V gene TRBV7-9, with D possibly called TRBD1 or TRBD2 (6 bases each). CDR3 in DNA: TGTGCCAGCAGCTTACTCGGGGGCCGGGAGCTGTTTTTT. It is translated as CASSLLGGRELFF.